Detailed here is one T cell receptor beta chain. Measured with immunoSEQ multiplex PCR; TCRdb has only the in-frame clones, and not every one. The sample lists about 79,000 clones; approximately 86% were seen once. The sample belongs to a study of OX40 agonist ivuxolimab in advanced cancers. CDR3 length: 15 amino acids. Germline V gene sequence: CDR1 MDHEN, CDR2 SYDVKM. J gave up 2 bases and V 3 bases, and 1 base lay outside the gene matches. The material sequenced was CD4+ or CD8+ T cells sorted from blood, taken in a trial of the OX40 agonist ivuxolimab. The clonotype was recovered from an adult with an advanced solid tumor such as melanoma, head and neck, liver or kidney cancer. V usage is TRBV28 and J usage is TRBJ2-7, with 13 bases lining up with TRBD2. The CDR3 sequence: CASSFGLAGAYEQYF. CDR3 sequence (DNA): TGTGCCAGCAGTTTTGGACTAGCGGGAGCCTACGAGCAGTACTTC.